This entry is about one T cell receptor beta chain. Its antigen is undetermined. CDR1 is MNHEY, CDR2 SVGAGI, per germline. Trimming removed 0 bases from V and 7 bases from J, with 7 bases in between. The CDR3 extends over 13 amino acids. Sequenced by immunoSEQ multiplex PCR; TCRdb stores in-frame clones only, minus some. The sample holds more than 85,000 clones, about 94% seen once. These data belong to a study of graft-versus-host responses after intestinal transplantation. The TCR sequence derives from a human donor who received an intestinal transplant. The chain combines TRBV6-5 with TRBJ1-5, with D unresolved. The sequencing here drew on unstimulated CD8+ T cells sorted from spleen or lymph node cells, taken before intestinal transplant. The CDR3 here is CASSYSGSQPQHF. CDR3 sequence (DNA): TGTGCCAGCAGTTACTCAGGCAGCCAGCCCCAGCATTTT.